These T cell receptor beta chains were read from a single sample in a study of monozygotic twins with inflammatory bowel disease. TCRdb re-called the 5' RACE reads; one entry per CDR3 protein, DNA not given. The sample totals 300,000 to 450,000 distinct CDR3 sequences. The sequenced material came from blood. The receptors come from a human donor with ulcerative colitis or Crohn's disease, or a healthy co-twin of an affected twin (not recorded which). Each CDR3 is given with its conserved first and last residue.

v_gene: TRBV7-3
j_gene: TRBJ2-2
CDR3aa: CASSPVAGKPTGELFF

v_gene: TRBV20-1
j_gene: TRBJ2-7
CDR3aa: CSAGTGYSYEQYF

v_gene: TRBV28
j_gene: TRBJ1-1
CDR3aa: CASSRDRVVTEAFF

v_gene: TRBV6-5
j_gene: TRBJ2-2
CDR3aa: CASSRDRGNTGELFF

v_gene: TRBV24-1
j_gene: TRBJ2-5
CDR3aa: CATSFGGQQETQYF

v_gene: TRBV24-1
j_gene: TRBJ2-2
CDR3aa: CATSDRGRYTGELFF

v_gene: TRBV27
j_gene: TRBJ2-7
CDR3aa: CASSLDLYAYEQYF

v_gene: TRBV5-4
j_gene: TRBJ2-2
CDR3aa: CASSLGQVKTGELFF

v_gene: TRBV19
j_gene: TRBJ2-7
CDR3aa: CASSIDSQVSYEQYF

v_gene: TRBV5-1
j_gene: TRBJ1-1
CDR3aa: CASSLTGGATEAFF

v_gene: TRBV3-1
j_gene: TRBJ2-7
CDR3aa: CASSQYPGHASYEQYF

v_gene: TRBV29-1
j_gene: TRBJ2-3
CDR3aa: CSVVVGQVGTDTQYF

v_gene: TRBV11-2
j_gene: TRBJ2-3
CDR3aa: CASSFFPRGADTDTQYF

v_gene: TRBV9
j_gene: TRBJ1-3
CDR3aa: CASSPAVPGNTIYF

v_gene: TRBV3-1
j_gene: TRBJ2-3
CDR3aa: CASSQDSAGQGWGSTDTQYF

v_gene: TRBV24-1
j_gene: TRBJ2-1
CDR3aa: CATSDPGQPHNEQFF

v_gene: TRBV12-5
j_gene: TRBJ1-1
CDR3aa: CASARLGQNTEAFF

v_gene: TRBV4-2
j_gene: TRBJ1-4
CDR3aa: CASSVSRGSTNEKLFF

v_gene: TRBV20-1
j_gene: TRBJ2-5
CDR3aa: CSARPQETQYF

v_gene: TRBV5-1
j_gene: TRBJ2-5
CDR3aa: CASSIPGQAETQYF

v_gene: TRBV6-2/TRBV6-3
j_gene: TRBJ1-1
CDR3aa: CASSSTSDSLEAFF

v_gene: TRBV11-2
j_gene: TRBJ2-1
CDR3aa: CASTPRRRGGSSYNEQFF

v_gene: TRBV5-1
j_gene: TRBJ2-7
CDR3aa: CASSLYPGRRGTYEQYF

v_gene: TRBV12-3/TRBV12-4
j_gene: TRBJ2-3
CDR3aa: CASSLSSAALTTQYF

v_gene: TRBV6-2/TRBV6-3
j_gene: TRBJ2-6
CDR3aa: CASRPSGRGANVLTF

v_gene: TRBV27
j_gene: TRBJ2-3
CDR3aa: CASGHEGNTQYF

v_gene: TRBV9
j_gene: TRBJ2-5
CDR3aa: CASSVTSSGEETQYF

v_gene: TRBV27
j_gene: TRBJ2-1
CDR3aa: CASSRDRLYNEQFF

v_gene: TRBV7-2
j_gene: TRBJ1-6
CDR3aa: CASTFRQESPLHF

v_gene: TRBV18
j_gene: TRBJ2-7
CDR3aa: CASSPRRTAVSYEQYF

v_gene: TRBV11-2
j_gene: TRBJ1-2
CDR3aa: CASSLGVSAGLANYGYTF

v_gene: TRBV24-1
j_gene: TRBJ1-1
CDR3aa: CATRTGTLNTEAFF

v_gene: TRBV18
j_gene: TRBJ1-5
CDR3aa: CASSPLGVGNQPQHF

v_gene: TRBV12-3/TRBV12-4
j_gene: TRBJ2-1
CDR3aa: CASSRGGHGNEQFF

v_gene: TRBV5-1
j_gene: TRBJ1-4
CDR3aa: CASSRQINEKLFF

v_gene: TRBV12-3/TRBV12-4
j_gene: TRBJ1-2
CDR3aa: CASSPDSDPANYGYTF

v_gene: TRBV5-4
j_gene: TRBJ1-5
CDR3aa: CASSSGEGQPQHF

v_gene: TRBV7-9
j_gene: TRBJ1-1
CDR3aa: CASSLPIGRPNTEAFF

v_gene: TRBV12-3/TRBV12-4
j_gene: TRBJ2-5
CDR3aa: CASSFRTGHQETQYF

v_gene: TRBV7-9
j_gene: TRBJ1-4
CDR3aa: CASTPLGGVGEKLFF

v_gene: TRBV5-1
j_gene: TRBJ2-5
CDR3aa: CASSWGQGRETQYF

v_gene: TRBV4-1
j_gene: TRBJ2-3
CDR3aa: CASSQEWLAFTDTQYF

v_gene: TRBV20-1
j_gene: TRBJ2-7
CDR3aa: CSAHLEDTTGDEQYF

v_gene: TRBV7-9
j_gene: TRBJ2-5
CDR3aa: CASRGLIQETQYF

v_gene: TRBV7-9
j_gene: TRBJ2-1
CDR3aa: CASSLSAGDGEQFF

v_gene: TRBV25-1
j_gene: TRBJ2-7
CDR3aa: CASSANTGWEQYF

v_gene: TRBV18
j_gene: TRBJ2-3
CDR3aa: CASSPPGTNTDTQYF

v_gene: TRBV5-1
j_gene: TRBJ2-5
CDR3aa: CASSTRLAGETQYF

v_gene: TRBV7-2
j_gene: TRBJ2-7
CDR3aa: CASSFSTHRSTQYF

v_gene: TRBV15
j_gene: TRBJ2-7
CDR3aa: CATSRFRDRGTEQYF